This T cell receptor beta chain stems from a study of OX40 agonist ivuxolimab in advanced cancers. Across the whole study: Administration of intravenous ivuxolimab to patients occurred every 2 weeks at 0.01 to 10 mg/kg.

With respect to this clone: The antigen is undetermined.

Study results and limitations: Clonal expansion was seen in CD4+ and CD8+ blood T cells by week 6 at 0.1 to 3.0 mg/kg.

The CDR3 extends over 15 amino acids. Trimming removed 1 base from V and 4 bases from J, with 9 bases in between. The germline gives CDR1 SGHDT, CDR2 YYEEEE. Assay used: immunoSEQ multiplex PCR; TCRdb lists only in-frame clones, some missing. The sample has under 45,000 clones; 84% are singletons. The receptor was derived from an adult with an advanced solid tumor such as melanoma, head and neck, liver or kidney cancer. The chain joins TRBV5-6 to TRBJ1-6, with D unresolved. The sequenced sample was CD4+ or CD8+ T cells sorted from blood, obtained in a trial of the OX40 agonist ivuxolimab. The CDR3 protein is CASSLRGNYNSPLHF. The CDR3 region has the DNA TGTGCCAGCAGCTTGCGGGGAAATTATAATTCACCCCTCCACTTT.